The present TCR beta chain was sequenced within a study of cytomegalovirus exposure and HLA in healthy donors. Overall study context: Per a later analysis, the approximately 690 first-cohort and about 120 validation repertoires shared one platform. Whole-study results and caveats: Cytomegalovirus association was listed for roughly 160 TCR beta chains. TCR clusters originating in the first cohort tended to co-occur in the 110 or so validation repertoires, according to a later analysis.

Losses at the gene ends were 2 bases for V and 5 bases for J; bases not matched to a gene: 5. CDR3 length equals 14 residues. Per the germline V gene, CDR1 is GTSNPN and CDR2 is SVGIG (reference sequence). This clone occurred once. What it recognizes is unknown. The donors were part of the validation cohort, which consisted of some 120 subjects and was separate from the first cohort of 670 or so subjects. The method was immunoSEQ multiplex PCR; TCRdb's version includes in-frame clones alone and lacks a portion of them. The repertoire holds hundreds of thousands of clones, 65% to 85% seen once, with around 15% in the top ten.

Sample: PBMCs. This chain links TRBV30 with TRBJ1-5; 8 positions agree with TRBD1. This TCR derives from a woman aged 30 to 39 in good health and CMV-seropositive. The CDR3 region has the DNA TGTGCCTGGAGTTTAGGACAGGGAGATCAGCCCCAGCATTTT. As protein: CAWSLGQGDQPQHF.